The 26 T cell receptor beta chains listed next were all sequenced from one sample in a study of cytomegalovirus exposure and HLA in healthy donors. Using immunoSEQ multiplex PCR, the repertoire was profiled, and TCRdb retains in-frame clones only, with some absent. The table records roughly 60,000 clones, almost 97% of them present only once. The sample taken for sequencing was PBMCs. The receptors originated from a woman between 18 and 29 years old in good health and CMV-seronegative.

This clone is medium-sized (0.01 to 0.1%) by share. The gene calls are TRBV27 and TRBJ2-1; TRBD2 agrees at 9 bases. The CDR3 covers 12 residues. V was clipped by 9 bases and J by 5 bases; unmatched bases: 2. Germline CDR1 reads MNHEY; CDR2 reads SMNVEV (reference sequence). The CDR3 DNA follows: TGTGCCAGTCGACTAGCGGACAATGAGCAGTTCTTC. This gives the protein CASRLADNEQFF.

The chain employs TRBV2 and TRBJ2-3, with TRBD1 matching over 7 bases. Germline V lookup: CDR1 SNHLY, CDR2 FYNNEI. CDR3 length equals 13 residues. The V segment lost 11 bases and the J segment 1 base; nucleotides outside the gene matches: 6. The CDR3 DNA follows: TGTGCCGGGCGAGGGACAGGCACAGATACGCAGTATTTT. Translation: CAGRGTGTDTQYF.

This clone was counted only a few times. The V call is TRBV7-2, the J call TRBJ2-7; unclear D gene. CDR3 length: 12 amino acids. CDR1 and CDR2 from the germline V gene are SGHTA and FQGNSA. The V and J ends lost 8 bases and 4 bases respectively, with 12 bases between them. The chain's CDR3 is CASPPSGYEQYF. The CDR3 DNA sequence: TGTGCCAGCCCCCCTAGTGGGTACGAGCAGTACTTC.

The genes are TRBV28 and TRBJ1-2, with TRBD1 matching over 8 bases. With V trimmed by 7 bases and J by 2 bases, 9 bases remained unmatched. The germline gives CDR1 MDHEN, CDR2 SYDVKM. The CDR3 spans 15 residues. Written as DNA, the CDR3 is TGTGCCAGCATTGGGCGGGGACAGGCAAACTATGGCTACACCTTC. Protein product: CASIGRGQANYGYTF.

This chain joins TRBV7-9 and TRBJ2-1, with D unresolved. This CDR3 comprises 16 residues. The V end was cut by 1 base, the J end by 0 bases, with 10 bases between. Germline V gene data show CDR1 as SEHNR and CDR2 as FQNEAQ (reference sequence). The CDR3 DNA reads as TGTGCCAGCAGCTTAGTCCGCGGAAGCTCCTACAATGAGCAGTTCTTC. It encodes CASSLVRGSSYNEQFF.

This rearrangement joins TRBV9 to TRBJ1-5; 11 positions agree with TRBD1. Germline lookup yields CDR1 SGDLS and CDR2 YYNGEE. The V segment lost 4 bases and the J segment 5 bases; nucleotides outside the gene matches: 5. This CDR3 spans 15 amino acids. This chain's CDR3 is CASSPGQGAHQPQHF. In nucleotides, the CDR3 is TGTGCCAGCAGCCCCGGACAGGGGGCGCATCAGCCCCAGCATTTT. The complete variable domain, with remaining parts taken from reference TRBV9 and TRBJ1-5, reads DSGVTQTPKHLITATGQRVTLRCSPRSGDLSVYWYQQSLDQGLQFLIQYYNGEERAKGNILERFSAQQFPDLHSELNLSSLELGDSALYFCASSPGQGAHQPQHFGDGTRLSIL.

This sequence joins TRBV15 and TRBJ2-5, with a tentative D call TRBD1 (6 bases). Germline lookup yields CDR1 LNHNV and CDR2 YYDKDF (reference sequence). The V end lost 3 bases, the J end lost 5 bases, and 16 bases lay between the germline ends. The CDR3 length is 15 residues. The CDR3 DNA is TGTGCCACCAGCAGCCCCGACAGGTACGGGGAGACCCAGTACTTC. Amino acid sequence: CATSSPDRYGETQYF.

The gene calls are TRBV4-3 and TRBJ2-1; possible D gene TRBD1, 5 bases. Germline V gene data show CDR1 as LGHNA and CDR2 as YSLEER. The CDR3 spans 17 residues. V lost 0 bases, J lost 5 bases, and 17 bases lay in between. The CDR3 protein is CASSQEGRPQPNNEQFF. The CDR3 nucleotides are TGCGCCAGCAGCCAAGAGGGGCGCCCACAACCCAACAATGAGCAGTTCTTC.

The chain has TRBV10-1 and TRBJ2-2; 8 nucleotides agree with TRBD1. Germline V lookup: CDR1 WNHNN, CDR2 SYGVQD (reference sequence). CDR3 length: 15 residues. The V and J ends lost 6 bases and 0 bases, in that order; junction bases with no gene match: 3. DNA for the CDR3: TGCGCCAGCAGAGGACAGGGAACGAACACCGGGGAGCTGTTTTTT. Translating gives CASRGQGTNTGELFF.

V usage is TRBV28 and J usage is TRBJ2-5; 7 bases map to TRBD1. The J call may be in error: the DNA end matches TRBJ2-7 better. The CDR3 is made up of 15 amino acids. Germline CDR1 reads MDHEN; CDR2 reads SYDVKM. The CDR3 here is CASKHTGAHSYEQYF. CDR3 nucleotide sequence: TGTGCCAGCAAACACACAGGGGCCCACTCCTACGAGCAGTACTTC.

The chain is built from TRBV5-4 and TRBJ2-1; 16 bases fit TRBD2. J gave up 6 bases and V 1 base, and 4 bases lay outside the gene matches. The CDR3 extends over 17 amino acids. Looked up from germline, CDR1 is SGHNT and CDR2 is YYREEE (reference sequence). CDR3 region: CASSLPGLAGGVNEQFF. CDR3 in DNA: TGTGCCAGCAGCTTGCCGGGACTAGCGGGAGGGGTCAATGAGCAGTTCTTC.

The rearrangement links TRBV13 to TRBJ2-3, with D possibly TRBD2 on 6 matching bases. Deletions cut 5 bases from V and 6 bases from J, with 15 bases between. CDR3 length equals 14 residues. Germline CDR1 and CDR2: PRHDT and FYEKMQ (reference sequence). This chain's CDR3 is CASSPRGTMDTQYF. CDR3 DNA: TGTGCCAGCAGCCCGCGGGGCACGATGGATACGCAGTATTTT.

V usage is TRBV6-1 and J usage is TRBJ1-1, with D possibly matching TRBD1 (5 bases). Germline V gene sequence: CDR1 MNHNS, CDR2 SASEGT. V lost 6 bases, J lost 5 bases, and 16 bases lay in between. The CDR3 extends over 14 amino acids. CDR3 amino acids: CASSPRGAGTEAFF. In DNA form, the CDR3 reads TGTGCCAGCAGCCCAAGGGGAGCGGGAACTGAAGCTTTCTTT.

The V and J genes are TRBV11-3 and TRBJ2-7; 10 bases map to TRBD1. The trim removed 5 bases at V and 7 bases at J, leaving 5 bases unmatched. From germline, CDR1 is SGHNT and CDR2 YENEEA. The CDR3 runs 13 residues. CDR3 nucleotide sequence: TGTGCCAGCAGCCCGGACAGGGGGAGGGAGCAGTACTTC. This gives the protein CASSPDRGREQYF. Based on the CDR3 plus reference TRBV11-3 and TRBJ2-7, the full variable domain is EAGVVQSPRYKIIEKKQPVAFWCNPISGHNTLYWYLQNLGQGPELLIRYENEEAVDDSQLPKDRFSAERLKGVDSTLKIQPAELGDSAVYLCASSPDRGREQYFGPGTRLTVT.

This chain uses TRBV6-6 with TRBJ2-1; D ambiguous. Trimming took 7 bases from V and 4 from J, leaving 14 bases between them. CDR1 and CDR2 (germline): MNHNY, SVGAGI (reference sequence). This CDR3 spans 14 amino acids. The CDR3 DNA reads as TGTGCCAGCACCCCCCCACAAGATTACAATGAGCAGTTCTTC. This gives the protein CASTPPQDYNEQFF.

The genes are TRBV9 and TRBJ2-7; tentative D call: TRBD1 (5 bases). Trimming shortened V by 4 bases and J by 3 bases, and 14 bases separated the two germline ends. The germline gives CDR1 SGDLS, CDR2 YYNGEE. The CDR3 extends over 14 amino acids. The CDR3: CASSPPGRNYEQYF. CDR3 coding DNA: TGTGCCAGCAGCCCCCCAGGGCGGAACTACGAGCAGTACTTC.

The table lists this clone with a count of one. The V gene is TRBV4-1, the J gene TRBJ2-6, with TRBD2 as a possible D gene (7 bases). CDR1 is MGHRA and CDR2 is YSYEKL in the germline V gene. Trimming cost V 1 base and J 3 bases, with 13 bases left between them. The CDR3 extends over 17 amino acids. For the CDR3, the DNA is TGCGCCAGCAGCCAAGGGGGGGGCTTGCGTGGGGCCAACGTCCTGACTTTC. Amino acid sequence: CASSQGGGLRGANVLTF.

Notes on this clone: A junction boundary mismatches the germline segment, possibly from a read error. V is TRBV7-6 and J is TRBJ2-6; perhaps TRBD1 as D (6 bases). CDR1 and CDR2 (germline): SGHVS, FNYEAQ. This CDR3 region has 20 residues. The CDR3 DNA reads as TGTGGCAGCAGCTTCCTCTCGACAGGACAAACTGGGTCTGGGGCCAACGTCCTGACTTTC. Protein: CGSSFLSTGQTGSGANVLTF. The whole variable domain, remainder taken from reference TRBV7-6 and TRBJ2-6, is GAGVSQSPRYKVTKRGQDVALRCDPISGHVSLYWYRQALGQGPEFLTYFNYEAQQDKSGLPNDRFSAERPEGSISTLTIQRTEQRDSAMYRCGSSFLSTGQTGSGANVLTFGAGSRLTVL.

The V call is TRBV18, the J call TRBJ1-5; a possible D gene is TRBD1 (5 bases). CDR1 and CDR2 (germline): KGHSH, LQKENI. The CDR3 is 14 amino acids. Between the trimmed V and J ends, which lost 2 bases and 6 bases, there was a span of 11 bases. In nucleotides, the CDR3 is TGTGCCAGCTCACCAAGTGCAAGGGGTCAGCCCCAGCATTTT. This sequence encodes CASSPSARGQPQHF.

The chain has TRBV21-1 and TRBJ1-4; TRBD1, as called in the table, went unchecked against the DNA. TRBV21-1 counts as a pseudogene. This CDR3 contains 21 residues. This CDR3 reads CASSNPWRTPKGGSTNEKLFF. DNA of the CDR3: TGTGCCAGCAGCAATCCTTGGCGGACACCAAAAGGGGGCTCGACTAATGAAAAACTGTTTTTT.

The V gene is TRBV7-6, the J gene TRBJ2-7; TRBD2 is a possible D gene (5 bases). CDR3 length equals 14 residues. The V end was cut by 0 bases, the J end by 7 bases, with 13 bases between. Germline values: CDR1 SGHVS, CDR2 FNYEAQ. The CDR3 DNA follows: TGTGCCAGCAGCTTAGCCGGGCCGGCGGGTGAGCAGTACTTC. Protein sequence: CASSLAGPAGEQYF.

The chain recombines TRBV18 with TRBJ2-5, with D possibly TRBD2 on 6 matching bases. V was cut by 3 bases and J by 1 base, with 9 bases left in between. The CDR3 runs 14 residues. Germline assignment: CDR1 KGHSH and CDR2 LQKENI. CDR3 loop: CASSPGRTQETQYF. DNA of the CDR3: TGTGCCAGCTCACCGGGGAGGACCCAAGAGACCCAGTACTTC.

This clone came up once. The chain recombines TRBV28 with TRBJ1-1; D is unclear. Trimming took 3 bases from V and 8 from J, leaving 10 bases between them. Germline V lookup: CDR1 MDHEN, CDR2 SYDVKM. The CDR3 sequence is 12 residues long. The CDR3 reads CASSLVGGEAFF. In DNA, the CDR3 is TGTGCCAGCAGTTTGGTAGGCGGGGAAGCTTTCTTT.

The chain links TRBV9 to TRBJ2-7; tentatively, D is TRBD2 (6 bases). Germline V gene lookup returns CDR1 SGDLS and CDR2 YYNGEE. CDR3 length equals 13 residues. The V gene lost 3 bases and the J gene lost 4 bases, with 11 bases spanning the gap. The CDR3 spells CASSGDWGYEQYF. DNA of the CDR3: TGTGCCAGCAGCGGGGACTGGGGGTACGAGCAGTACTTC.

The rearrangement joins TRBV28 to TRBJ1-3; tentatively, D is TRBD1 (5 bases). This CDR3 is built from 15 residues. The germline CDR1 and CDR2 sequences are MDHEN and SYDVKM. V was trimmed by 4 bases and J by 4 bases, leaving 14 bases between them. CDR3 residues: CASSSLGAAGNTIYF. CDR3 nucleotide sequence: TGTGCCAGCAGTTCTCTAGGGGCAGCAGGAAACACCATATATTTT.

The CDR3 DNA reads TGTGCCAGCAGCCCCCTCCTGGGGGACAGGGAGCTGGGAGGCTACACCTTC. Its protein product is CASSPLLGDRELGGYTF. V is TRBV7-9 and J is TRBJ1-2; 9 bases are shared with TRBD1. The germline V gene has CDR1 SEHNR and CDR2 FQNEAQ (reference sequence). V lost 5 bases to trimming and J lost 8 bases; unmatched junction nucleotides: 18. This CDR3 comprises 17 residues.